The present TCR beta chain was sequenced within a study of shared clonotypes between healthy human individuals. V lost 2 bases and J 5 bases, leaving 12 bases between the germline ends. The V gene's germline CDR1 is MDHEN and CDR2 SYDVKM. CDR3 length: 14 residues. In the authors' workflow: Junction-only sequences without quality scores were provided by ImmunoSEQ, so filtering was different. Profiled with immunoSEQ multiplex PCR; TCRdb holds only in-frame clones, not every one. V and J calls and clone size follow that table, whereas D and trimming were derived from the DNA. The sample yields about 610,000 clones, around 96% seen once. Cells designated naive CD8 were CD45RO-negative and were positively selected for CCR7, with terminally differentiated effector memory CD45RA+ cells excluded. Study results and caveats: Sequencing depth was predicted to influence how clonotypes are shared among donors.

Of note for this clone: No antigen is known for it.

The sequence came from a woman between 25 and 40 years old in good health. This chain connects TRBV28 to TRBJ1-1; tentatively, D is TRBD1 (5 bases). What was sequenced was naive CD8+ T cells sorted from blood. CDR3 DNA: TGTGCCAGCAGTTTAGGGTCGGGGACGACTGAAGCTTTCTTT. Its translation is CASSLGSGTTEAFF.